Listed here are 9 T cell receptor beta chains from one sample, sequenced in a study of T-cell memory formation after mild COVID-19. TCRdb reprocessed the 5' RACE reads via MiXCR and lists one record per CDR3 protein. The table has 350,000 to 400,000 distinct CDR3 sequences, roughly an eighth seen once. What was sequenced was PBMCs or a T cell subset sorted from them (not recorded which). The receptors come from a man aged 18-30 years who had mild COVID-19 (a few samples of this study predate the infection). Cell type and time point are not known.

The chain recombines TRBV6-2 or TRBV6-3 with TRBJ2-4, with 7 bases fitting TRBD2. The CDR3 is 12 amino acids. V trimming: 6 bases; J trimming: 13 bases; junction bases outside the gene matches: 9. Germline V lookup: CDR1 MNHEY, CDR2 SVGEGT. The CDR3 nucleotides are TGTGCCAGCAGCTTAGCGGCCGGGGGGCAGTACTTC. Amino acid sequence: CASSLAAGGQYF.

This clonotype was seen only once. J is TRBJ1-2 and V is TRBV7-2; D call uncertain. Germline assignment: CDR1 SGHTA and CDR2 FQGNSA. Deletions cut 1 base from V and 4 bases from J, with 10 bases between. The CDR3 runs 14 residues. In nucleotides, the CDR3 is TGTGCCAGCAGCTTAGTCCCGGTCGGCTATGGCTACACCTTC. This gives the protein CASSLVPVGYGYTF.

This clonotype was detected ten times or more. The chain carries TRBV11-2 and TRBJ1-1; 8 bases align to TRBD1. Germline V gene sequence: CDR1 SGHAT, CDR2 FQNNGV. The CDR3 has 13 amino acids. Unmatched junction bases numbered 4, after V lost 1 base and J lost 9 bases. This CDR3 reads CASSLVPRGQAFF. Here the CDR3 DNA reads TGTGCCAGCAGCTTAGTCCCCAGGGGGCAAGCTTTCTTT. Combining the CDR3 with reference TRBV11-2 and TRBJ1-1 gives the whole variable domain EAGVAQSPRYKIIEKRQSVAFWCNPISGHATLYWYQQILGQGPKLLIQFQNNGVVDDSQLPKDRFSAERLKGVDSTLKIQPAKLEDSAVYLCASSLVPRGQAFFGQGTRLTVV.

The chain recombines TRBV18 with TRBJ1-6, with TRBD1 matching over 7 bases. Trimming removed 5 bases from V and 1 base from J; junction bases left unmatched: 11. The CDR3 has 18 amino acids. Germline V gene sequence: CDR1 KGHSH, CDR2 LQKENI. CDR3 nucleotides: TGTGCCAGCTCATTACACGGGCAGGGGGAATCCTATAATTCACCCCTCCACTTT. Translation: CASSLHGQGESYNSPLHF.

There are many counts of this clonotype. One junction end does not reproduce the germline sequence, and a read error may be involved. J is TRBJ1-1 and V is TRBV12-3 or TRBV12-4; D remains ambiguous. This CDR3 has 12 amino acids. As DNA, the CDR3 is TGCGCCAGCAGCGAGGGTGGAACTGAAGCTTTCTTT. Translation gives CASSEGGTEAFF.

The chain links TRBV25-1 to TRBJ1-1, with D uncertain. Per germline, CDR1 MGHDK and CDR2 SYGVNS. V lost 4 bases and J lost 11, with 14 bases in between. The CDR3 length is 12 residues. DNA for the CDR3: TGTGCCAGCAGTGGCGAATTAGGGAATGCTTTCTTT. Translating gives CASSGELGNAFF.

The V gene is TRBV12-5, the J gene TRBJ2-2, with TRBD1 matching 8 bases. V was pared by 3 bases and J by 0 bases, with 6 bases of the junction left unmatched. The germline CDR1 and CDR2 sequences are LGHNT and FRNRAP. This CDR3 region has 17 residues. CDR3: CASGFLVQGANTGELFF. The CDR3 region has the DNA TGTGCTAGTGGTTTTTTAGTACAGGGGGCGAACACCGGGGAGCTGTTTTTT. Variable domain in full (rest from reference TRBV12-5 and TRBJ2-2): DARVTQTPRHKVTEMGQEVTMRCQPILGHNTVFWYRQTMMQGLELLAYFRNRAPLDDSGMPKDRFSAEMPDATLATLKIQPSEPRDSAVYFCASGFLVQGANTGELFFGEGSRLTVL.

Many counts were recorded for this clonotype. This chain uses TRBV12-3 or TRBV12-4 with TRBJ1-2; weak D call: TRBD1 (5 bases). The CDR3 length is 17 residues. The V and J ends lost 5 bases and 2 bases respectively, with 21 bases between them. This CDR3 is CASSPRVAGISNYGYTF. The CDR3 coding sequence is TGTGCCAGCAGTCCTAGAGTCGCAGGGATTTCGAACTATGGCTACACCTTC.

The V gene is TRBV5-4, the J gene TRBJ2-7, with D possibly being TRBD2 (6 bases). The CDR3 contains 15 residues. Trimming took off 1 base at V and 5 bases at J, with 16 bases between the two ends. The germline CDR1 and CDR2 sequences are SGHNT and YYREEE (reference sequence). The CDR3 loop is CASSLRGAGLNEQYV. Written as DNA, the CDR3 is TGTGCCAGCAGCTTGAGAGGGGCGGGGTTGAACGAGCAGTACGTC.